The rows below give T cell receptor beta chains drawn from one sample of a study of T cells in Graves' hyperthyroidism and ophthalmopathy. A single record per CDR3 protein comes from TCRdb applying MiXCR to the multiplex PCR reads. The sample records 300,000 to 400,000 distinct CDR3 sequences, approximately 17% being singletons. The sequenced sample was blood. These receptors originate from a man younger than 30 with Graves' ophthalmopathy. CDR3s include the opening cysteine and the closing phenylalanine or tryptophan. A D gene is named only where the DNA matches it firmly. Clone size is stated in some rows and not others, as once, few, many or a class when expanded.

size	D	J	V	DNA	CDR3
-	-	TRBJ2-5	TRBV7-2	TGTGCCAGCAGCCCCCCAGCGCAGACCCAGTACTTC	CASSPPAQTQYF
-	-	TRBJ2-5	TRBV15	TGTGCCACCAGCAGAGATGACGAGACCCAGTACTTC	CATSRDDETQYF
many	-	TRBJ2-2	TRBV3-1	TGTGCCAGCAGCCGCGGGGCGTTTCCCGGGGAGCTGTTTTTT	CASSRGAFPGELFF
many	-	TRBJ2-3	TRBV3-1	TGTGCCAGCAGTCCCGGATCCTCCACAGATACGCAGTATTTT	CASSPGSSTDTQYF
few	TRBD1	TRBJ2-6	TRBV19	TGTGCCAGTACCCGCACCGGGACAGGGTTCTCTGGGGCCAACGTCCTGACTTTC	CASTRTGTGFSGANVLTF
many	-	TRBJ2-5	TRBV7-2	TGTGCCAGCAGTAGCGCCCCACAAGAGACCCAGTACTTC	CASSSAPQETQYF
few	-	TRBJ2-7	TRBV20-1	TGCAGTGCTAGAGAGAGCCCGTTATACGAGCAGTACTTC	CSARESPLYEQYF
many	TRBD1	TRBJ2-3	TRBV5-1	TGCGCCAGCAGCTTACACGGACAGGGCCTGGGCAGCACAGATACGCAGTATTTT	CASSLHGQGLGSTDTQYF
-	-	TRBJ1-1	TRBV6-2/TRBV6-3	TGTGCCAGCATTTTCAAGGGGAACACTGAAGCTTTCTTT	CASIFKGNTEAFF
-	-	TRBJ1-2	TRBV5-1	TGCGCCAGCAGCCCCGCCGGGACCCTACAGGGAGGCTACACCTTC	CASSPAGTLQGGYTF
many	-	TRBJ2-2	TRBV6-1	TGTGCCAGCAGTCAGCAGGGGTTCGCGAACACCGGGGAGCTGTTTTTT	CASSQQGFANTGELFF
many	-	TRBJ1-1	TRBV2	TGTGCCAGCAGTGAACCAGCGAACACTGAAGCTTTCTTT	CASSEPANTEAFF
many	-	TRBJ1-2	TRBV6-1	TGTGCCAGCAGGGCAGGCGAATATGGCTACACCTTC	CASRAGEYGYTF
many	-	TRBJ2-7	TRBV6-2/TRBV6-3	TGTGCCAGCAGTTACGACGGTGGGAACGAGCAGTACTTC	CASSYDGGNEQYF
many	-	TRBJ1-4	TRBV2	TGTGCCAGCAGTCCCGGACAGAAACTGTTTTTT	CASSPGQKLFF
many	-	TRBJ2-3	TRBV7-2	TGTGCCAGCAGCCCCGCACGGACAGGGACTAACACAGATACGCAGTATTTT	CASSPARTGTNTDTQYF
-	-	TRBJ1-1	TRBV6-2/TRBV6-3	TGTGTCAGCAGTCCACGCGGGAACACCGAAGCTTTCTTT	CVSSPRGNTEAFF
many	-	TRBJ1-1	TRBV28	TGTGCCAGCAGTTCACACAGGGCTCCGAACACTGAAGCTTTCTTT	CASSSHRAPNTEAFF
once	TRBD1	TRBJ2-7	TRBV29-1	TGCAGCGTGGACAGGGGGCTAGGGCAGTACTTC	CSVDRGLGQYF
few	-	TRBJ1-2	TRBV6-5	TGTGCCAGCAGTTCATCCGTCACGTCTGGCTACACCTTC	CASSSSVTSGYTF
-	TRBD1	TRBJ2-7	TRBV12-3/TRBV12-4	TGTGCCAGCACCGGATCTGCCGGGACAGGGTCCTACGAGCAGTACTTC	CASTGSAGTGSYEQYF
-	-	TRBJ1-2	TRBV12-3/TRBV12-4	TGTGCCAGCAGTTTTCGGGGGAGGGGCTATGGCTACACCTTC	CASSFRGRGYGYTF
few	-	TRBJ1-1	TRBV12-5	TGTGCTAGTGGTTTGGAGGACAGAGAAGCTTTCTTT	CASGLEDREAFF
-	-	TRBJ1-1	TRBV6-4	TGTGCCAGCAGTGAAAAAAGGACTGTGGTAAGTGAAGCTTTCTTT	CASSEKRTVVSEAFF
few	-	TRBJ2-3	TRBV5-1	TGCGCCAGCCGGCAGGGTGCAGATACGCAGTATTTT	CASRQGADTQYF
-	-	TRBJ1-1	TRBV7-2	TGTGCCAGCAGCTTACGGGCGGGCTCGGGCACTGAAGCTTTCTTT	CASSLRAGSGTEAFF
many	TRBD1	TRBJ1-4	TRBV20-1	TGCAGTGCTAGAGATGAATGGGGACAGGGGGGGAAAAAACTGTTTTTT	CSARDEWGQGGKKLFF
many	TRBD2	TRBJ2-1	TRBV13	TGTGCCAGCAGCAGATCCGGGACTAGGTCGGAGAATGAGCAGTTCTTC	CASSRSGTRSENEQFF
many	-	TRBJ1-3	TRBV2	TGTGCCAGCAAGGGGTCCGGAAACACCATATATTTT	CASKGSGNTIYF
many	-	TRBJ1-6	TRBV6-2/TRBV6-3	TGTGCCAGCAGTCCCTCGGGATATAATTCACCCCTCCACTTT	CASSPSGYNSPLHF
-	TRBD2	TRBJ2-5	TRBV7-3	TGTGCCAGCAGCGAAACCGGGACTAGCGTAGGAGCGGAGACCCAGTACTTC	CASSETGTSVGAETQYF
few	-	TRBJ1-3	TRBV10-3	TGTGCCATCGGTGCGACAGCATCTGGAAACACCATATATTTT	CAIGATASGNTIYF
-	-	TRBJ1-2	TRBV30	TGTGCCTGGATGTATCTCGGGACCAACTATGGCTACACCTTC	CAWMYLGTNYGYTF
-	-	TRBJ1-5	TRBV4-1	TGCGCCAGCAGCCAAGAAGGGATTGGGGGCCGGCCCCAGCATTTT	CASSQEGIGGRPQHF
many	TRBD1	TRBJ1-5	TRBV20-1	TGCAGTATCGACAGGGGCAATCAGCCCCAGCATTTT	CSIDRGNQPQHF
-	TRBD1	TRBJ1-2	TRBV6-1	TGTGCCAGCATAAGGACAGGGGATGGCTACACCTTC	CASIRTGDGYTF
-	TRBD2	TRBJ2-7	TRBV20-1	TGCAGTGCTTCCCGGGGGGGCACCTACGAGCAGTACTTC	CSASRGGTYEQYF
-	-	TRBJ1-6	TRBV6-2/TRBV6-3	TGTGCCAGCAGTCGGGGACCGGCCGGGGGTAATTCACCCCTCCACTTT	CASSRGPAGGNSPLHF
many	-	TRBJ2-1	TRBV7-2	TGTGCCAGCAGCTCTATCAATGAGCAGTTCTTC	CASSSINEQFF
-	TRBD1	TRBJ2-7	TRBV2	TGTGCCAGCAGCGCCCACCGGGACAGGGGAAACGACGAGCAGTACTTC	CASSAHRDRGNDEQYF
-	-	TRBJ2-7	TRBV3-1	TGTGCCAGCAGCCGTTCAGGGGCGACTCGCGAGCAGTACTTC	CASSRSGATREQYF
-	-	TRBJ1-2	TRBV4-1	TGCGCCAGCAGCCTCTTCGGGTCGGCGGGGATTGGGAATGGCTACACCTTC	CASSLFGSAGIGNGYTF
many	TRBD2	TRBJ2-7	TRBV28	TGTGCCAGCAGGTTCGGGACTAGCGGGGGGGGGTACGAGCAGTACTTC	CASRFGTSGGGYEQYF
-	-	TRBJ1-3	TRBV5-1	TGCGCCAGCAGCTTGTCGGATGAGGCCGGGTGGTATCCCATATATTTT	CASSLSDEAGWYPIYF
-	-	TRBJ1-2	TRBV18	TGTGCCAGCTCTCAAAACCGGGGCAGAGATGGCTACACCTTC	CASSQNRGRDGYTF
many	TRBD1	TRBJ1-1	TRBV24-1	TGTGCCACCAGTGATTTGGGGACAGGCGAAGCTTTCTTT	CATSDLGTGEAFF
-	-	TRBJ2-1	TRBV14	TGTGCCAGCAGCCAATTCCACAATGAGCAGTTCTTC	CASSQFHNEQFF
few	-	TRBJ1-1	TRBV6-1	TGTGCCAGCAGACCCGGGACGCATGAAGCTTTCTTT	CASRPGTHEAFF
-	-	TRBJ1-2	TRBV19	TGTGCCAGTAGTGGGTCATTGGGAAACTATGGCTACACCTTC	CASSGSLGNYGYTF
few	TRBD2	TRBJ2-3	TRBV24-1	TGTGCCACCAGTGATTGGGCGGGGGGGCGACCAGATGCGCAGTATTTT	CATSDWAGGRPDAQYF
-	TRBD1	TRBJ2-1	TRBV12-3/TRBV12-4	TGTGCCACCCTAGCGGGGACAGGGGGCGCAGTATACAATGAGCAGTTCTTC	CATLAGTGGAVYNEQFF
many	TRBD2	TRBJ2-5	TRBV28	TGTGCCAGCAGCCCCCTAGCCGAGCGGGGGTACCAAGAGACCCAGTACTTC	CASSPLAERGYQETQYF
-	-	TRBJ2-5	TRBV7-9	TGTGCCAGCAGCCCTCGGGACACGGAAGAGACCCAGTACTTC	CASSPRDTEETQYF